Each of the 29 T cell receptor beta chains below was sequenced from the same sample in a study of blood T cell repertoires in COVID-19. Profiling relied on immunoSEQ multiplex PCR, and the TCRdb table lists in-frame clones only, not all of them. In the table there are about 180,000 clones, about four fifths of which are singletons. Material: peripheral blood. Every receptor here comes from a woman aged 65 to 85 with COVID-19, enrolled during active disease.

The chain is built from TRBV10-2 and TRBJ1-6, with TRBD1 as a possible D gene (5 bases). V lost 8 bases to trimming and J lost 2 bases, with 19 bases between them. The CDR3 is 17 residues long. The germline V gene has CDR1 WSHSY and CDR2 SAAADI. CDR3 nucleotides: TGCGCCAGCGCAGGGTATAGACAGAGCGCCTATAATTCACCCCTCCACTTT. Encoded protein: CASAGYRQSAYNSPLHF.

The J gene is TRBJ1-2, the V gene TRBV5-4; TRBD1 agrees at 8 bases. CDR3 size: 14 residues. After removal of 3 bases from V and 6 bases from J, the junction contained 7 bases not matched to a gene. Germline loops: CDR1 SGHNT, CDR2 YYREEE (reference sequence). The CDR3 DNA is TGTGCCAGCAGCTCTGGACAGGGAACCCATGGCTACACCTTC. Residues: CASSSGQGTHGYTF.

In its sample, this clone was seen a few times. V gene TRBV19 combines with J gene TRBJ2-7; 10 positions match TRBD1. The germline CDR1 and CDR2 sequences are LNHDA and SQIVND (reference sequence). CDR3 length: 16 residues. The ends lost 5 bases at V and 4 bases at J; junction bases unmatched: 11. CDR3 protein: CASSPYPTGGLYEQYF. The CDR3, as DNA: TGTGCCAGTAGTCCTTACCCGACAGGGGGCTTGTACGAGCAGTACTTC.

V gene TRBV27 combines with J gene TRBJ2-1; 7 bases are shared with TRBD1. The length of the CDR3 is 13 residues. Germline CDR1 reads MNHEY; CDR2 reads SMNVEV (reference sequence). V trimming: 2 bases; J trimming: 7 bases; junction bases outside the gene matches: 2. For the CDR3, the DNA is TGTGCCAGCAGTTTAGGACAGGCAAATGAGCAGTTCTTC. This translates into CASSLGQANEQFF.

This clone was picked up a small number of times. This chain connects TRBV24-1 to TRBJ1-2; D is perhaps TRBD1 (5 bases). Per germline, CDR1 KGHDR and CDR2 SFDVKD. This CDR3 spans 14 amino acids. Deletions cut 3 bases from V and 5 bases from J, with 12 bases between. The CDR3 here is CATSDAARAYGYTF. CDR3 coding DNA: TGTGCCACCAGTGATGCCGCCAGGGCATATGGCTACACCTTC.

V is TRBV28 and J is TRBJ2-5; 10 bases map to TRBD2. The germline gives CDR1 MDHEN, CDR2 SYDVKM. V lost 5 bases, J lost 3 bases, and 3 bases stayed unmatched. This CDR3 is 14 amino acids long. CDR3 protein: CASSPSGSKETQYF. DNA of the CDR3: TGTGCCAGCAGTCCTAGCGGGAGTAAAGAGACCCAGTACTTC.

The V gene is TRBV18, the J gene TRBJ1-2; perhaps TRBD1 as D (6 bases). The CDR3 runs 16 residues. Germline V gene lookup returns CDR1 KGHSH and CDR2 LQKENI. V lost 2 bases to trimming and J lost 8 bases, with 21 bases between them. This chain's CDR3 is CASSPVPDDTGHGYTF. The CDR3 DNA sequence: TGTGCCAGCTCACCAGTCCCGGACGATACAGGGCACGGCTACACCTTC. Combining the CDR3 with reference TRBV18 and TRBJ1-2 gives the whole variable domain NAGVMQNPRHLVRRRGQEARLRCSPMKGHSHVYWYRQLPEEGLKFMVYLQKENIIDESGMPKERFSAEFPKEGPSILRIQQVVRGDSAAYFCASSPVPDDTGHGYTFGSGTRLTVV.

The chain has TRBV25-1 and TRBJ2-6; D gene ambiguous. This CDR3 has 13 amino acids. Trimming removed 5 bases at V and 1 base at J, with 3 bases between. Germline CDR1 is MGHDK and CDR2 is SYGVNS. This chain's CDR3 is CASSSSGANVLTF. DNA for the CDR3: TGTGCCAGCAGTTCTTCTGGGGCCAACGTCCTGACTTTC.

This rearrangement joins TRBV5-1 to TRBJ1-2; TRBD1 agrees at 8 bases. The CDR3 is 13 residues long. V shed 4 bases, J shed 3 bases, and the junction held 2 bases outside the gene matches. Germline V gene lookup returns CDR1 SGHRS and CDR2 YFSETQ. CDR3 protein: CASSATGDYGYTF. CDR3 nucleotide sequence: TGCGCCAGCAGCGCGACAGGGGACTATGGCTACACCTTC.

The genes are TRBV18 and TRBJ1-5; 7 bases agree with TRBD1. This CDR3 spans 15 amino acids. CDR1 is KGHSH and CDR2 is LQKENI in the germline V gene. Losses at the gene ends were 6 bases for V and 1 base for J; bases not matched to a gene: 6. The CDR3 sequence is CASSRTGQSNQPQHF. DNA of the CDR3: TGTGCCAGCTCTCGTACGGGACAGAGCAATCAGCCCCAGCATTTT.

The rearrangement joins TRBV30 to TRBJ1-1; D is unclear. Trimming left V 1 base short and J 2 bases short, with 8 bases between. Germline V CDR1 and CDR2: GTSNPN, SVGIG (reference sequence). The CDR3 loop spans 13 amino acids. The CDR3 here is CAWSENSNTEAFF. CDR3 nucleotide sequence: TGTGCCTGGAGTGAAAACAGTAACACTGAAGCTTTCTTT.

This clone came up a few times. One end of the junction is discordant with germline, which a read error may explain. The chain employs TRBV4-1 and TRBJ2-2; tentative D call: TRBD2 (5 bases). The CDR3 is 15 residues long. Germline loops: CDR1 MGHRA, CDR2 YSYEKL. This CDR3 is CASSRVGVNAGELFF. CDR3 DNA: TGCGCCAGCAGCCGGGTGGGAGTGAACGCCGGGGAGCTGTTTTTT.

The V call is TRBV28, the J call TRBJ1-1; no definite D call. CDR1 MDHEN and CDR2 SYDVKM come from the germline V gene. The CDR3 has 14 residues. Trimming stripped 3 bases from V and 6 bases from J, with 14 bases between. The CDR3, as DNA: TGTGCCAGCAGTTTTCACCGGGATTTTGCTGAAGCTTTCTTT. Protein sequence: CASSFHRDFAEAFF. The full variable domain, completed using reference TRBV28 and TRBJ1-1, is DVKVTQSSRYLVKRTGEKVFLECVQDMDHENMFWYRQDPGLGLRLIYFSYDVKMKEKGDIPEGYSVSREKKERFSLILESASTNQTSMYLCASSFHRDFAEAFFGQGTRLTVV.

This chain joins TRBV29-1 and TRBJ2-1; 12 bases line up with TRBD2. Germline CDR1 SQVTM, CDR2 ANQGSEA. The CDR3 totals 18 residues. V lost 4 bases to trimming and J lost 5 bases; unmatched junction nucleotides: 15. CDR3 region: CSVVPLAGGGAYDNEQFF. The CDR3 DNA sequence: TGCAGCGTTGTTCCACTAGCGGGAGGTGGGGCCTACGACAATGAGCAGTTCTTC.

This chain links TRBV20-1 with TRBJ2-5; 7 nucleotides match TRBD2. Germline-derived CDR1 and CDR2 are DFQATT and SNEGSKA (reference sequence). Unmatched junction bases numbered 5, after V lost 3 bases and J lost 4 bases. The CDR3 has 13 residues. For the CDR3, the DNA is TGCAGTGCTAGTGGCGGGAGAGGAGAGACCCAGTACTTC. Translation: CSASGGRGETQYF.

The V gene is TRBV28, the J gene TRBJ2-6; D possibly corresponds to TRBD2 (7 bases). Germline CDR1 reads MDHEN; CDR2 reads SYDVKM. CDR3 length equals 15 residues. V lost 7 bases, J lost 0 bases, and 10 bases lay in between. The CDR3 reads CASKGGNSGANVLTF. The DNA for the CDR3 is TGTGCCAGCAAGGGGGGGAACTCTGGGGCCAACGTCCTGACTTTC. The full variable domain, its missing parts supplied by reference TRBV28 and TRBJ2-6, is DVKVTQSSRYLVKRTGEKVFLECVQDMDHENMFWYRQDPGLGLRLIYFSYDVKMKEKGDIPEGYSVSREKKERFSLILESASTNQTSMYLCASKGGNSGANVLTFGAGSRLTVL.

The V call is TRBV11-3, the J call TRBJ2-2, with D perhaps matching TRBD1 (6 bases). Trimming shortened V by 2 bases and J by 5 bases, and 9 bases separated the two germline ends. This CDR3 spans 14 amino acids. Per germline, CDR1 SGHNT and CDR2 YENEEA. CDR3 residues: CASSLNRVTGELFF. The CDR3 region has the DNA TGTGCCAGCAGCTTAAACAGGGTTACCGGGGAGCTGTTTTTT. The variable domain in full, completed from reference TRBV11-3 and TRBJ2-2, reads EAGVVQSPRYKIIEKKQPVAFWCNPISGHNTLYWYLQNLGQGPELLIRYENEEAVDDSQLPKDRFSAERLKGVDSTLKIQPAELGDSAVYLCASSLNRVTGELFFGEGSRLTVL.

This chain links TRBV7-2 with TRBJ1-2; D is perhaps TRBD1 (5 bases). The CDR3 covers 14 residues. Trimming shortened V by 0 bases and J by 2 bases, and 7 bases separated the two germline ends. Germline values: CDR1 SGHTA, CDR2 FQGNSA. The CDR3 spells CASSLAQGNYGYTF. The CDR3 nucleotides are TGTGCCAGCAGCTTAGCGCAGGGCAACTATGGCTACACCTTC.

The rearrangement links TRBV4-1 to TRBJ2-7; no clear D gene. Germline V gives CDR1 MGHRA, CDR2 YSYEKL. The CDR3 is 16 amino acids. V was shortened by 0 bases and J by 1 base, with 13 bases between the two germline ends. The CDR3 coding sequence is TGCGCCAGCAGCCAAGATTTATCGGGTCGTTCCTACGAGCAGTACTTC. Protein sequence: CASSQDLSGRSYEQYF.

This rearrangement joins TRBV20-1 to TRBJ2-4; 9 bases line up with TRBD2. This CDR3 contains 11 residues. Germline lookup yields CDR1 DFQATT and CDR2 SNEGSKA (reference sequence). The trim removed 8 bases at V and 8 bases at J, leaving 4 bases unmatched. Here the CDR3 reads CSCSGRDIQYF. CDR3 sequence (DNA): TGCAGTTGTAGCGGGAGAGACATTCAGTACTTC.

This chain joins TRBV19 and TRBJ2-7, with 7 positions matching TRBD1. This CDR3 comprises 16 residues. CDR1 is LNHDA, CDR2 SQIVND, per germline (reference sequence). Germline trimming cut 4 bases from V and 2 bases from J; bases unmatched to any gene: 11. CDR3 DNA: TGTGCCAGTAGTACTTCACAGACAGGGTCCCCCTACGAGCAGTACTTC. Its translation is CASSTSQTGSPYEQYF.

The V and J genes are TRBV7-2 and TRBJ2-7; the D gene is possibly TRBD1 (5 bases). V was clipped by 5 bases and J by 5 bases, with 25 bases between them. Germline V gene data show CDR1 as SGHTA and CDR2 as FQGNSA. This CDR3 comprises 17 residues. The CDR3 nucleotides read TGTGCCAGCAGCCCTAGTAGGGGCTCCCTCAGGAGCGACGAGCAGTACTTC. Its protein is CASSPSRGSLRSDEQYF.

The chain is built from TRBV12-3 or TRBV12-4 and TRBJ1-3; D might be TRBD1 (5 bases). V was trimmed by 8 bases and J by 4 bases, leaving 12 bases between them. This CDR3 comprises 13 residues. The CDR3 sequence: CASRPGGGNTIYF. The CDR3 DNA reads as TGTGCCAGCCGACCCGGGGGGGGAAACACCATATATTTT.

The J gene is TRBJ2-5, the V gene TRBV30, with 10 positions matching TRBD2. With V trimmed by 7 bases and J by 5 bases, 4 bases remained unmatched. Per germline, CDR1 GTSNPN and CDR2 SVGIG (reference sequence). The CDR3 totals 12 residues. CDR3 nucleotide sequence: TGTGCCTCTAGCGGGAGTTACGAGACCCAGTACTTC. Protein sequence: CASSGSYETQYF. Combining the CDR3 with reference TRBV30 and TRBJ2-5 gives the whole variable domain SQTIHQWPATLVQPVGSPLSLECTVEGTSNPNLYWYRQAAGRGLQLLFYSVGIGQISSEVPQNLSASRPQDRQFILSSKKLLLSDSGFYLCASSGSYETQYFGPGTRLLVL.

J is TRBJ1-2 and V is TRBV7-9; no firm D call. The CDR3 spans 13 residues. Trimming removed 4 bases from V and 6 bases from J, with 12 bases in between. CDR1 is SEHNR and CDR2 is FQNEAQ in the germline V gene (reference sequence). This chain's CDR3 is CASSSGRGDGYTF. The CDR3 DNA follows: TGTGCCAGCAGCTCCGGACGCGGGGATGGCTACACCTTC.

The V and J genes are TRBV18 and TRBJ2-7, with D hard to call. The germline gives CDR1 KGHSH, CDR2 LQKENI. V lost 3 bases and J 2 bases, leaving 11 bases between the germline ends. CDR3 length: 14 amino acids. The CDR3: CASSPSSSPYEQYF. CDR3 nucleotides: TGTGCCAGCTCACCGTCTAGTTCCCCCTACGAGCAGTACTTC.

The V gene is TRBV28, the J gene TRBJ1-2; 7 bases are a match to TRBD1. V shed 4 bases and J 4 bases; nucleotides not matched to a gene: 15. Germline CDR1 reads MDHEN; CDR2 reads SYDVKM. CDR3 length equals 17 residues. Written as DNA, the CDR3 is TGTGCCAGCAGTTCCCTTCAGGGGGGAATTCCCCCCTATGGCTACACCTTC. It specifies CASSSLQGGIPPYGYTF.

V and J are TRBV6-5 and TRBJ2-4; 7 nucleotides match TRBD1. From germline, CDR1 is MNHEY and CDR2 SVGAGI. V gave up 5 bases and J gave up 0 bases; unmatched junction bases: 4. This CDR3 contains 15 residues. The DNA of the CDR3 is TGTGCCAGCAGTACGGGACAGCTAGCCAAAAACATTCAGTACTTC. Protein: CASSTGQLAKNIQYF.

The chain combines TRBV29-1 with TRBJ1-2; perhaps TRBD1 as D (5 bases). The germline gives CDR1 SQVTM, CDR2 ANQGSEA. The V gene lost 4 bases and the J gene lost 4 bases, with 19 bases spanning the gap. CDR3 length equals 15 residues. CDR3 sequence: CSVGGTRAGSYGYTF. In DNA form, the CDR3 reads TGCAGCGTTGGGGGGACTCGGGCAGGGTCCTATGGCTACACCTTC.